Listed below are T cell receptor beta chains from one sample, sequenced in a study of T cells in Graves' hyperthyroidism and ophthalmopathy. TCRdb reprocessed the multiplex PCR reads via MiXCR and lists one record per CDR3 protein. Of over 700,000 distinct CDR3 sequences listed, 38% were seen once; the top ten hold approximately 8.7%. Source material: blood. The receptor set was obtained from a man between 18 and 35 years old with Graves' hyperthyroidism. Each CDR3 is given with its conserved first and last residue. A D gene is named only where the DNA matches it firmly. Only part of the rows carry a size: once, few, many, or a class if the clone is expanded.

v_call	clone_size	j_call	cdr3_length	d_call	cdr3_nt	cdr3_aa
TRBV12-3/TRBV12-4	few	TRBJ1-5	14	NA	TGTGCCAGCAGTTTCCAGGACCTCAATCAGCCCCAGCATTTT	CASSFQDLNQPQHF
TRBV25-1	NA	TRBJ1-1	16	NA	TGTGCCAGCAGTGAATGGCATGGGGGTCGGAACACTGAAGCTTTCTTT	CASSEWHGGRNTEAFF
TRBV25-1	many	TRBJ1-2	13	NA	TGTGCCAGCAGTGACCCGGGCGGGGGAGGCTACACCTTC	CASSDPGGGGYTF
TRBV6-5	NA	TRBJ2-7	14	NA	TGTGCCAGCAGTGAATACTCGGAATACTACGAGCAGTACTTC	CASSEYSEYYEQYF
TRBV7-9	NA	TRBJ1-5	13	NA	TGTGCCAGCAGCCCGAGGACAGATCAGCCCCAGCATTTT	CASSPRTDQPQHF
TRBV5-4	NA	TRBJ2-5	16	TRBD2	TGTGCCAGCAGCTTGGGTCCGGGACTACTCCAAGAGACCCAGTACTTC	CASSLGPGLLQETQYF
TRBV20-1	NA	TRBJ1-1	14	NA	TGCAGTGCCCCCCCAGCGAGCAGAAACACTGAAGCTTTCTTT	CSAPPASRNTEAFF
TRBV5-1	few	TRBJ1-1	16	NA	TGCGCCAGCAGCTGGCCCTCGGGACAAAAGAACACTGAAGCTTTCTTT	CASSWPSGQKNTEAFF
TRBV10-3	few	TRBJ2-7	13	TRBD1	TGTGCCATCGGGACAGGACGAAAGAACGAGCAGTACTTC	CAIGTGRKNEQYF
TRBV15	once	TRBJ1-5	14	NA	TGTGCCACCAGCAGCGATGGATGGGGCACGCCCCAGCATTTT	CATSSDGWGTPQHF
TRBV5-1	many	TRBJ2-7	14	NA	TGTGCCAGCAGCTTGGCGGGGGCCGCCTACGAGCAGTACTTC	CASSLAGAAYEQYF
TRBV7-9	many	TRBJ1-1	13	NA	TGTGCCAGCAGCCCCGGGACAATCACTGAAGCTTTCTTT	CASSPGTITEAFF
TRBV6-5	few	TRBJ2-7	13	NA	TGTGCCAGCAGTTACGGCTTGGGTTACGAGCAGTACTTC	CASSYGLGYEQYF
TRBV20-1	few	TRBJ1-2	13	TRBD1	TGCAGTGCTAGTTTAAGGGACAGGGGATTAGTCACCTTC	CSASLRDRGLVTF
TRBV19	many	TRBJ1-2	16	TRBD1	TGTGCCAGCAGCAATCCGGGACAGATAAACAACTATGGCTACACCTTC	CASSNPGQINNYGYTF
TRBV29-1	many	TRBJ1-1	16	TRBD1	TGCAGCGTCTCGGGACAGGCGACACCCATGAACACTGAAGCTTTCTTT	CSVSGQATPMNTEAFF
TRBV5-1	few	TRBJ2-2	14	NA	TGCGCCAGCAGCCCATCAGATAGAACCGGGGAGCTGTTTTTT	CASSPSDRTGELFF
TRBV6-6	NA	TRBJ2-2	16	TRBD1	TGTGCCAGTCAAGGGGGAGGGACAGGGGAGCCCGGGGAGCTGTTTTTT	CASQGGGTGEPGELFF
TRBV19	NA	TRBJ1-2	16	NA	TGTGCCAGTAGTATCGGGACTGCTTCCGGGAACTATGGCTACACCTTC	CASSIGTASGNYGYTF
TRBV3-1	NA	TRBJ1-2	14	NA	TGTGCCAGCAGCCGCTTAGGGGGGGAAGATGGCTACACCTTC	CASSRLGGEDGYTF
TRBV15	many	TRBJ1-1	15	NA	TGTGCCACCAGCAGAGATGAAAAGGGGCCTGCTGAAGCTTTCTTT	CATSRDEKGPAEAFF
TRBV5-4	NA	TRBJ1-4	16	NA	TGTGCCAGCAGCCGAGCGGGTGAACGAGATAATGAAAAACTGTTTTTT	CASSRAGERDNEKLFF
TRBV10-2	many	TRBJ1-3	12	NA	TGCGCCAGCCGGGACGGTGGAAACACCATATATTTT	CASRDGGNTIYF
TRBV11-3	few	TRBJ1-6	13	NA	TGTGCCGGCGGGGGGCAGAGAACCTCACCCCTCCACTTT	CAGGGQRTSPLHF
TRBV7-3	few	TRBJ2-7	9	NA	TGTGCCAGCAGCCCATCGCAGTACTTC	CASSPSQYF
TRBV6-5	few	TRBJ1-5	15	NA	TGTGCCATCAGTTACCAGGGGCAGGGAAATCAGCCCCAGCATTTT	CAISYQGQGNQPQHF
TRBV7-9	many	TRBJ2-7	12	NA	TGTGCCAGCAGCGGCTTGGGGCACGAGCAGTACTTC	CASSGLGHEQYF
TRBV20-1	many	TRBJ1-4	13	NA	TGCAGTGCTTCTCAGGGGAATAATGAAAAACTGTTTTTT	CSASQGNNEKLFF
TRBV4-1	few	TRBJ1-6	18	NA	TGCGCCAGCAGCCAAGTCCGGAATACGGGAAGCGGTAATTCACCCCTCCACTTT	CASSQVRNTGSGNSPLHF
TRBV11-3	NA	TRBJ1-1	13	NA	TGTGCCAGCAGCGTTGGATGGCGCCCTGAAGCTTTCTTT	CASSVGWRPEAFF
TRBV4-3	NA	TRBJ1-2	15	TRBD1	TGCGCCAGCAGGACATACCTAGGGGACAGGGTTGGCTACACCTTC	CASRTYLGDRVGYTF
TRBV14	NA	TRBJ2-5	13	TRBD1	TGTGCCGGCAGCCACCGGGACAGGGAGACCCAGTACTTC	CAGSHRDRETQYF
TRBV5-4	few	TRBJ2-6	18	NA	TGCGCCAGCAGCCAAGTTGGACAGTATGTAGCTGGGGCCAACGTCCTGACTTTC	CASSQVGQYVAGANVLTF
TRBV25-1	NA	TRBJ2-7	15	TRBD1	TGTGCCAGCAGTTACGAGGACAGGGGGCTCTACGAGCAGTACTTC	CASSYEDRGLYEQYF
TRBV2	NA	TRBJ1-1	14	TRBD1	TGTGCCAGCAGAGCCCCGGGACAGGGCTCTGAAGCTTTCTTT	CASRAPGQGSEAFF
TRBV29-1	many	TRBJ2-5	15	NA	TGCAGCGCTGAGGACTTGACGGGAGCCCAAGAGACCCAGTACTTC	CSAEDLTGAQETQYF
TRBV9	NA	TRBJ2-5	14	NA	TGTGCCAGCAGTCCTTGGGGGGATCAAGAGACCCAGTACTTC	CASSPWGDQETQYF